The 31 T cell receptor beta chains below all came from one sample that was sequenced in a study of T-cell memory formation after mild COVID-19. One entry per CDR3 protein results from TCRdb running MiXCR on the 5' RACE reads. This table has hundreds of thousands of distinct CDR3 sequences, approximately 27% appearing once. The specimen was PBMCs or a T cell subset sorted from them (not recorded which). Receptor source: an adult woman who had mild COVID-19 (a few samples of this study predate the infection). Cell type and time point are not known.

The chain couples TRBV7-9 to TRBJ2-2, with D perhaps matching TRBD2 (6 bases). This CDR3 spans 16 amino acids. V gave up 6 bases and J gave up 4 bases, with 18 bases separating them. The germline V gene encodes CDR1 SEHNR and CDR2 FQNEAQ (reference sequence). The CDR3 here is CASRLAPVSSTGELFF. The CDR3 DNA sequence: TGTGCCAGCAGACTAGCCCCGGTTTCAAGCACCGGGGAGCTGTTTTTT.

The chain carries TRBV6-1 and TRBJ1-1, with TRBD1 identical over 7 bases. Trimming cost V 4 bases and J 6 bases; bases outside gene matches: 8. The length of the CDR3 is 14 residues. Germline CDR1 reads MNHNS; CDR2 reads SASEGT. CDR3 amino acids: CASSVYRGYAEAFF. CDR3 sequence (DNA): TGTGCCAGCAGTGTTTACAGGGGTTACGCTGAAGCTTTCTTT.

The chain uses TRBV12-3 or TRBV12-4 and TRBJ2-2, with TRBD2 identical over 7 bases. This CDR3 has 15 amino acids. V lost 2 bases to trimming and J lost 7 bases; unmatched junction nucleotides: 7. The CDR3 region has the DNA TGTGCCAGCAGTTTATACGAGACTAGCTTCGGGGAGCTGTTTTTT. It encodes CASSLYETSFGELFF.

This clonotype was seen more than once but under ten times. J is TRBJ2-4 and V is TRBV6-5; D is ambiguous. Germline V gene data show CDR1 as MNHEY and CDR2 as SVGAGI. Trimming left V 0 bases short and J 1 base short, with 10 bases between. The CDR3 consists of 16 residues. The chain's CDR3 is CASSYSAASAKNIQYF. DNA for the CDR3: TGTGCCAGCAGTTACTCGGCTGCGTCGGCCAAAAACATTCAGTACTTC.

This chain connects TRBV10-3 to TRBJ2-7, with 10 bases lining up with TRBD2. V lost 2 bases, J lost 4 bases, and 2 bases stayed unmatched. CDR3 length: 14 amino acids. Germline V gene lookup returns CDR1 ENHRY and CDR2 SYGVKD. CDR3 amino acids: CAISEGLAAYEQYF. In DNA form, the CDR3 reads TGTGCCATCAGTGAGGGACTAGCGGCGTACGAGCAGTACTTC.

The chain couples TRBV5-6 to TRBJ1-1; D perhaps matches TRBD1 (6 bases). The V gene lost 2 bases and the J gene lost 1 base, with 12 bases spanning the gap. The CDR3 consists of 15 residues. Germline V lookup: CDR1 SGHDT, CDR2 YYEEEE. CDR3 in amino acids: CASSFWTVSNTEAFF. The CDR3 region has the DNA TGTGCCAGCAGCTTTTGGACAGTTTCGAACACTGAAGCTTTCTTT.

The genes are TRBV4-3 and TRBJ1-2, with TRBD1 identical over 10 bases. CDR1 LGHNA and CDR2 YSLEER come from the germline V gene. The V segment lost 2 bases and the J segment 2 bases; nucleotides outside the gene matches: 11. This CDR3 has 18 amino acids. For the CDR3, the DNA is TGCGCCAGCAGCCAACTTGAATTATCGGGACAGGGGAACTATGGCTACACCTTC. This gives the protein CASSQLELSGQGNYGYTF.

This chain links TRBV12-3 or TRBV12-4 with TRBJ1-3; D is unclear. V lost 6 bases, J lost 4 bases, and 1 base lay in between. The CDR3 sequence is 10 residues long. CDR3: CASSGNTIYF. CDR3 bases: TGTGCCAGCAGCGGAAACACCATATATTTT.

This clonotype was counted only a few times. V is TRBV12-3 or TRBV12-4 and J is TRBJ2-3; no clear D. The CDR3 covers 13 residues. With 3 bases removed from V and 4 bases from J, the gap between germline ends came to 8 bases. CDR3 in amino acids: CASSFSPSDTQYF. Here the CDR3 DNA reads TGTGCCAGCAGTTTCTCGCCTTCAGATACGCAGTATTTT.

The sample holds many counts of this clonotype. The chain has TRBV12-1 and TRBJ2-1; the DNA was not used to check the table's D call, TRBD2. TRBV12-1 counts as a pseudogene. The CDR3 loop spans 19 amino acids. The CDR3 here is CASSDFLAGERTPTNEQFF. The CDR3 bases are TGTGCCAGCAGCGACTTTCTAGCGGGGGAGCGTACTCCGACCAATGAGCAGTTCTTC.

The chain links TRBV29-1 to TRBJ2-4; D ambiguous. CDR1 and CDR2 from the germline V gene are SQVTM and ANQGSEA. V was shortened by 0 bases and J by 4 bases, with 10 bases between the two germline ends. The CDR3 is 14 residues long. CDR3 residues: CSVEDVTPKNIQYF. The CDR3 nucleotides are TGCAGCGTTGAAGACGTGACTCCGAAAAACATTCAGTACTTC.

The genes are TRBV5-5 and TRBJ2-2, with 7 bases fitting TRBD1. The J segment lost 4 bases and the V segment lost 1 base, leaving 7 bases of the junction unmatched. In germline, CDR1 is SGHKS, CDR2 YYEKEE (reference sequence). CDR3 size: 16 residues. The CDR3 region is CASSLLTGTVTGELFF. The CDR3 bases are TGTGCCAGCAGCTTGTTAACCGGGACAGTCACCGGGGAGCTGTTTTTT.

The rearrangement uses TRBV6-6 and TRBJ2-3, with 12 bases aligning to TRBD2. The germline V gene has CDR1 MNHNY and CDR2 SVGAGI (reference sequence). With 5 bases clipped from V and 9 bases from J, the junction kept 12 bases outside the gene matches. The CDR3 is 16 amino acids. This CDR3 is CASSLAGGPASGTQYF. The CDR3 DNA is TGTGCCAGCAGTCTAGCGGGAGGGCCGGCCTCCGGAACGCAGTATTTT.

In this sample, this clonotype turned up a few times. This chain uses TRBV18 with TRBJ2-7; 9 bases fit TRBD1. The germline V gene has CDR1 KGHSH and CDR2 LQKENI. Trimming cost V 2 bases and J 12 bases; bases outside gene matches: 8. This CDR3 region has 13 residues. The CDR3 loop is CASSPGEDRGLYF. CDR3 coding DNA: TGTGCCAGCTCACCAGGGGAGGACAGGGGTCTGTACTTC.

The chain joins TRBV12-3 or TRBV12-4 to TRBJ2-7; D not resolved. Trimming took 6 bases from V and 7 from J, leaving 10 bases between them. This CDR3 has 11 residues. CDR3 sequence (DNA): TGTGCCAGCAGCCAAACCTGGGAGCAGTACTTC. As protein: CASSQTWEQYF.

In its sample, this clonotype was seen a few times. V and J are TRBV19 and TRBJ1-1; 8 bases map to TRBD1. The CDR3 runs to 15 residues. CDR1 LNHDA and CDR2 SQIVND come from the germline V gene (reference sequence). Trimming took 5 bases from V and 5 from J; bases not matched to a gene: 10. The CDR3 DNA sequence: TGTGCCAGTAGTTTTTTGCAGGGGGCGGTTACTGAAGCTTTCTTT. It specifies CASSFLQGAVTEAFF.

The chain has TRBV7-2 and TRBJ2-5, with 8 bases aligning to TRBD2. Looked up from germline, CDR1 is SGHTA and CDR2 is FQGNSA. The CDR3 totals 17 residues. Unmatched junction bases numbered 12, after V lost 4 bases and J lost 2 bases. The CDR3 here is CASSSLGAGTRQETQYF. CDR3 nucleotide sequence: TGTGCCAGCAGCTCACTAGGGGCCGGGACTAGACAAGAGACCCAGTACTTC.

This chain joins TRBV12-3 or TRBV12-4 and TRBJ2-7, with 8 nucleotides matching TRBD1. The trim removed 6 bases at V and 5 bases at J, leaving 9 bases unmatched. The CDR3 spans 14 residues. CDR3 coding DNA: TGTGCCAGCAGCCCACCCGACAGGGGCCACGAGCAGTACTTC. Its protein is CASSPPDRGHEQYF.

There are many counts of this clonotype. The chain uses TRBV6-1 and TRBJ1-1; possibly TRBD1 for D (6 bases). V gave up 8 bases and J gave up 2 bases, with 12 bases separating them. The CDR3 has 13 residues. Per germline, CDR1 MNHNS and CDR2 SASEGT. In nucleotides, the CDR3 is TGTGCCAGCCTACAGGGAGGAAACACTGAAGCTTTCTTT. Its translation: CASLQGGNTEAFF.

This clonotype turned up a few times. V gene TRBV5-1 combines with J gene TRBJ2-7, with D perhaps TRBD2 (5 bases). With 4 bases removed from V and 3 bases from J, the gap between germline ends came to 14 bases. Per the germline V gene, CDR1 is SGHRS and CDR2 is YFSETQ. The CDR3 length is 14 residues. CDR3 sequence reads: CASSPSPAVYEQYF. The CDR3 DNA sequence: TGCGCCAGCAGCCCATCCCCAGCGGTCTACGAGCAGTACTTC.

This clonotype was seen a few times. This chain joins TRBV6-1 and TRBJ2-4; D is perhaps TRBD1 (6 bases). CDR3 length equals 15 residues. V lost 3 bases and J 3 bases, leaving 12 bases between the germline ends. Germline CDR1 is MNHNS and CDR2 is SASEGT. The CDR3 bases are TGTGCCAGCAGTGATCCGGACAGTAGCAAAAACATTCAGTACTTC. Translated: CASSDPDSSKNIQYF.

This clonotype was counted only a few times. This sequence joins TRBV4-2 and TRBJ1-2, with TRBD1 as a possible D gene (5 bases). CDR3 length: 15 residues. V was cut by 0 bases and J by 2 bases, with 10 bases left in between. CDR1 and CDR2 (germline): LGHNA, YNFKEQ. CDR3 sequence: CASSQDTGFNYGYTF. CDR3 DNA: TGTGCCAGCAGCCAAGACACAGGATTCAACTATGGCTACACCTTC.

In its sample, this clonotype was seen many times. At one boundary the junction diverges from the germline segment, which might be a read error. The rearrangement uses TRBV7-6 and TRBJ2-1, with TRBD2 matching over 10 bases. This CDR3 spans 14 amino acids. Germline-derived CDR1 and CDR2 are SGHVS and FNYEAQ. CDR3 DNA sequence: TGTGCCAGCAGTTTAGGACTAGCGGTGAATGAGCAGTTCTTC. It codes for CASSLGLAVNEQFF.

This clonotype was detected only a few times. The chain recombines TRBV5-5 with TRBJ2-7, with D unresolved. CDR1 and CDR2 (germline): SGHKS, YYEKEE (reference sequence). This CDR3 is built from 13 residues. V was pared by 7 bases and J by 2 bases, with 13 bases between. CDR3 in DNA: TGTGCCAGCGGACCGACGGTTACCTACGAGCAGTACTTC. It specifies CASGPTVTYEQYF.

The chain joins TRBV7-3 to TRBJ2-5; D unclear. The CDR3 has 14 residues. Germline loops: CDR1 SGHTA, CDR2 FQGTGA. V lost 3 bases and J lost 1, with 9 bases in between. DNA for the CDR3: TGTGCCAGCAGCTTCGCCGGAACCCAAGAGACCCAGTACTTC. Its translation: CASSFAGTQETQYF.

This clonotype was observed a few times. The DNA for the CDR3 is TGTGCCAGCAGCCAAGATTGGACGGGAGGGCCGGTAGATACGCAGTATTTT. It is translated as CASSQDWTGGPVDTQYF. The J gene is TRBJ2-3, the V gene TRBV4-2; 8 bases fit TRBD2. CDR3 length: 17 amino acids. Germline V gene data show CDR1 as LGHNA and CDR2 as YNFKEQ. The junction had 10 bases not matched to a gene; V was cut back by 0 bases and J by 5 bases.

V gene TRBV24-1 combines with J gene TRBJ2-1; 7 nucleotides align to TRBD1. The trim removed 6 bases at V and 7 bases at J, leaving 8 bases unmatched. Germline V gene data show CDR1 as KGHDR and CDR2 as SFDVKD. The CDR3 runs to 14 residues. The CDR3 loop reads CATSSRQGVNEQFF. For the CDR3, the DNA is TGTGCCACCAGTTCGAGGCAGGGGGTGAATGAGCAGTTCTTC.

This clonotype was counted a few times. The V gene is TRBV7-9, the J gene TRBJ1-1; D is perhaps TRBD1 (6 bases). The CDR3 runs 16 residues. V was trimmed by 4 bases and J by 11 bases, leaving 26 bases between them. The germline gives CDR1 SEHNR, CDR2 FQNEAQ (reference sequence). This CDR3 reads CASSSLPGRGYQDAFF. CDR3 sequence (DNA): TGTGCCAGCAGCTCCCTCCCCGGCAGGGGCTATCAGGATGCTTTCTTT. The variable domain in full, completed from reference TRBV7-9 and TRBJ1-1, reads DTGVSQNPRHKITKRGQNVTFRCDPISEHNRLYWYRQTLGQGPEFLTYFQNEAQLEKSRLLSDRFSAERPKGSFSTLEIQRTEQGDSAMYLCASSSLPGRGYQDAFFGQGTRLTVV.

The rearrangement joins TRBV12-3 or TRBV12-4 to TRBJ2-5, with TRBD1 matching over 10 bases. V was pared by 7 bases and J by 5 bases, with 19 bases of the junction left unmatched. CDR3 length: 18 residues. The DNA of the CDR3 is TGTGCCAGCAAGTTAGGGGTAATCGGACAGGGGGTCCGGGAGACCCAGTACTTC. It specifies CASKLGVIGQGVRETQYF.

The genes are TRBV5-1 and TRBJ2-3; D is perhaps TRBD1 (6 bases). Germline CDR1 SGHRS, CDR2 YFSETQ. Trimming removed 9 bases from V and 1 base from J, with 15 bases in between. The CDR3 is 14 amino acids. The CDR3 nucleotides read TGCGCCACCAAATCAGGGGCAGGCACAGATACGCAGTATTTT. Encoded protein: CATKSGAGTDTQYF.

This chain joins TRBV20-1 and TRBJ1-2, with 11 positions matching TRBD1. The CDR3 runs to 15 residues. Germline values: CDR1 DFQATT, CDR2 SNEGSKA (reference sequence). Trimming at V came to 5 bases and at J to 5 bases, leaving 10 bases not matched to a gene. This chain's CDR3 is CSAPRTGGGSYGYTF. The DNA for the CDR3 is TGCAGTGCTCCCCGGACAGGGGGCGGCTCGTATGGCTACACCTTC.